The rows below give T cell receptor beta chains drawn from one sample of a study of identical twins. TCRdb independently ran MiXCR on the 5' RACE reads; one entry per CDR3 protein. This table has approximately 700,000 distinct CDR3 sequences, about 20% appearing once. The data were also submitted as part of a second study, on T cells expressing NK-cell markers.

The sequenced sample was PBMCs. Every receptor here comes from a woman aged 18 to 35 in good health. Both conserved end residues are trimmed from each CDR3. Fields, in order: CDR3 protein, V gene, D gene, J gene, CDR3 length. The D gene is left open where the match is weak.

CDR3: ASSLPGQGIYGYT; V: TRBV12-3/TRBV12-4; D: TRBD1; J: TRBJ1-2; length: 13
CDR3: ATDRRGVSYNEQF; V: TRBV7-9; D: -; J: TRBJ2-1; length: 13
CDR3: ASSRGFYAGELF; V: TRBV4-2; D: -; J: TRBJ2-2; length: 12
CDR3: ASSAGTGALRGELF; V: TRBV6-1; D: TRBD1; J: TRBJ2-2; length: 14
CDR3: ASSPELNRDMNTEAF; V: TRBV4-2; D: -; J: TRBJ1-1; length: 15
CDR3: ASRTGGTDTQY; V: TRBV7-6; D: TRBD1; J: TRBJ2-3; length: 11
CDR3: ASSLSPTMNTEAF; V: TRBV7-2; D: -; J: TRBJ1-1; length: 13
CDR3: ASSQRLAGGSYNEQF; V: TRBV14; D: TRBD2; J: TRBJ2-1; length: 15
CDR3: ASSFKGQAT; V: TRBV12-3/TRBV12-4; D: TRBD1; J: TRBJ1-2; length: 9
CDR3: ASSTTSRRVKAYNEQF; V: TRBV11-1; D: -; J: TRBJ2-1; length: 16
CDR3: ASSLPAGSHEQY; V: TRBV2; D: -; J: TRBJ2-7; length: 12
CDR3: ASSPSGTVSYEQY; V: TRBV7-9; D: TRBD1; J: TRBJ2-7; length: 13
CDR3: SATSGGGTYNEQF; V: TRBV20-1; D: -; J: TRBJ2-1; length: 13
CDR3: ASSPPTGIPINEQF; V: TRBV12-3/TRBV12-4; D: TRBD1; J: TRBJ2-1; length: 14
CDR3: ASSPLWASGNTGELF; V: TRBV12-3/TRBV12-4; D: TRBD2; J: TRBJ2-2; length: 15
CDR3: ASSRGLAGVYEQY; V: TRBV5-1; D: TRBD2; J: TRBJ2-7; length: 13
CDR3: ASSQDGSGDEQF; V: TRBV4-3; D: -; J: TRBJ2-1; length: 12
CDR3: ASRGTSQRAEAF; V: TRBV6-2/TRBV6-3; D: -; J: TRBJ1-1; length: 12
CDR3: ASSAKSSYNSPLH; V: TRBV7-9; D: -; J: TRBJ1-6; length: 13
CDR3: ASSPGHQQPQH; V: TRBV12-3/TRBV12-4; D: -; J: TRBJ1-5; length: 11
CDR3: SVSVQSATGETQY; V: TRBV29-1; D: -; J: TRBJ2-5; length: 13
CDR3: STRVVNTEAF; V: TRBV29-1; D: -; J: TRBJ1-1; length: 10
CDR3: ASSFGTSVTYEQY; V: TRBV12-3/TRBV12-4; D: TRBD2; J: TRBJ2-7; length: 13
CDR3: ASSWTGQGTQETQY; V: TRBV5-1; D: TRBD1; J: TRBJ2-5; length: 14
CDR3: ASSYDGRAWTGELF; V: TRBV6-5; D: TRBD2; J: TRBJ2-2; length: 14
CDR3: ASSPGLAALSYEQY; V: TRBV12-3/TRBV12-4; D: TRBD2; J: TRBJ2-7; length: 14
CDR3: SVESNGAEQY; V: TRBV29-1; D: -; J: TRBJ2-7; length: 10
CDR3: ASRFRGPGIADNYNEQF; V: TRBV12-2; D: -; J: TRBJ2-1; length: 17